This T cell receptor (beta chain) stems from a study of OX40 agonist ivuxolimab in advanced cancers. Clones were sequenced by immunoSEQ multiplex PCR, and TCRdb holds only the in-frame ones, with some missing. This sample has 65,000 to 85,000 clones, with 90% to 95% found just once. CDR1 SGHTA and CDR2 FQGNSA come from the germline V gene. Trimming at V came to 3 bases and at J to 7 bases, leaving 9 bases not matched to a gene. This CDR3 spans 15 amino acids. The sample in question was CD4+ or CD8+ T cells sorted from blood, obtained in a trial of the OX40 agonist ivuxolimab. The receptor was isolated from an adult with an advanced solid tumor such as melanoma, head and neck, liver or kidney cancer. The chain recombines TRBV7-2 with TRBJ2-7; TRBD2 agrees at 10 bases. The CDR3 coding sequence is TGTGCCAGCAGCTTTTTTCTAGCGGGAGCTTGGGAGCAGTACTTC. The encoded protein is CASSFFLAGAWEQYF.